What follows are 23 T cell receptor beta chains derived from one specimen sequenced in a study of glioma-infiltrating T cells after dendritic cell vaccination listed by TCRdb under 2016. Libraries were made using the immunoSEQ multiplex PCR assay. TCRdb took over this immuneACCESS table, retaining in-frame rearrangements with V and J assigned. Such tables are incomplete; in checked studies, under half of the missing clones stem from an unresolved V gene, and the remainder is unexplained. This sample holds about 96,000 clones; roughly 83% were observed only once. Roughly 5.6% of the sample belongs to the ten largest clones. The sequencing used blood, collected before dendritic cell vaccination. These receptors were obtained from a human donor with glioblastoma.

This clone was observed once. The chain employs TRBV5-6 and TRBJ2-1; 14 bases fit TRBD2. CDR1 and CDR2 (germline): SGHDT, YYEEEE. The length of the CDR3 is 18 residues. The V and J ends lost 4 bases and 7 bases, in that order; junction bases with no gene match: 13. The CDR3 here is CASSRPGLAGGRRNEQFF. CDR3 sequence (DNA): TGTGCCAGCAGCCGTCCCGGACTAGCGGGGGGCCGGAGGAATGAGCAGTTCTTC.

The V gene is TRBV5-1, the J gene TRBJ2-3; D ambiguous. Germline lookup yields CDR1 SGHRS and CDR2 YFSETQ. The CDR3 runs 14 residues. Between the trimmed V and J ends, which lost 0 bases and 5 bases, there was a span of 10 bases. The CDR3 sequence: CASSLVGSGDTQYF. DNA of the CDR3: TGCGCCAGCAGCTTGGTCGGTAGTGGAGATACGCAGTATTTT. Combining the CDR3 with reference TRBV5-1 and TRBJ2-3 gives the whole variable domain KAGVTQTPRYLIKTRGQQVTLSCSPISGHRSVSWYQQTPGQGLQFLFEYFSETQRNKGNFPGRFSGRQFSNSRSEMNVSTLELGDSALYLCASSLVGSGDTQYFGPGTRLTVL.

This clone showed up just once. This chain uses TRBV29-1 with TRBJ2-5, with a tentative D call TRBD1 (6 bases). The ends were cut back, 4 bases at V and 2 bases at J, with 11 bases in the middle. The CDR3 loop spans 13 amino acids. The V gene's germline CDR1 is SQVTM and CDR2 ANQGSEA. CDR3 amino acids: CSVAGQLQETQYF. The CDR3 DNA reads TGCAGCGTTGCCGGACAGCTACAAGAGACCCAGTACTTC.

This sequence joins TRBV15 and TRBJ2-5; the D is unclear. The germline gives CDR1 LNHNV, CDR2 YYDKDF (reference sequence). V lost 0 bases, J lost 5 bases, and 7 bases lay in between. The CDR3 is made up of 13 amino acids. The CDR3 spells CATSRDHWETQYF. CDR3 in DNA: TGTGCCACCAGCAGAGATCACTGGGAGACCCAGTACTTC.

The chain couples TRBV2 to TRBJ2-1; 11 positions match TRBD1. The CDR3 loop spans 14 amino acids. Trimming took 4 bases from V and 6 from J; bases not matched to a gene: 2. Germline V gene lookup returns CDR1 SNHLY and CDR2 FYNNEI. The CDR3 sequence: CASSAGTGGNEQFF. The DNA of the CDR3 is TGTGCCAGCAGTGCAGGGACAGGGGGCAATGAGCAGTTCTTC.

The chain uses TRBV10-3 and TRBJ2-7, with TRBD2 identical over 7 bases. The germline CDR1 and CDR2 sequences are ENHRY and SYGVKD. The CDR3 runs to 18 residues. V gave up 0 bases and J gave up 2 bases; unmatched junction bases: 13. CDR3: CAISESWGGSKATYEQYF. DNA for the CDR3: TGTGCCATCAGTGAGTCATGGGGCGGGAGTAAGGCCACCTACGAGCAGTACTTC.

This chain joins TRBV19 and TRBJ1-4, with TRBD1 matching 7 bases. CDR1 is LNHDA, CDR2 SQIVND, per germline (reference sequence). The CDR3 covers 17 residues. The J segment lost 2 bases and the V segment lost 5 bases, leaving 11 bases of the junction unmatched. The CDR3 DNA follows: TGTGCCAGTAGTCCCTTTTACAGGGGTGGTACTAATGAAAAACTGTTTTTT. Translating it yields CASSPFYRGGTNEKLFF.

The chain joins TRBV7-2 to TRBJ1-4, with 9 bases matching TRBD1. The V gene end was trimmed by 5 bases and the J gene end by 8 bases; junction bases not matched to a gene: 9. Per germline, CDR1 SGHTA and CDR2 FQGNSA. CDR3 length equals 15 residues. CDR3 in amino acids: CASSIDRGAWEKLFF. The DNA for the CDR3 is TGTGCCAGCAGCATCGACAGGGGGGCTTGGGAAAAACTGTTTTTT.

The gene calls are TRBV19 and TRBJ1-2; possible D gene TRBD1, 6 bases. This CDR3 has 16 amino acids. Germline V gene sequence: CDR1 LNHDA, CDR2 SQIVND (reference sequence). Trimming pared 4 bases from V and 0 bases from J, leaving 15 bases between. The CDR3 nucleotides are TGTGCCAGTAGTACCTACTCCCGACAGGCTAACTATGGCTACACCTTC. Protein sequence: CASSTYSRQANYGYTF.

The rearrangement uses TRBV12-5 and TRBJ2-1; 11 bases fit TRBD2. Germline V gene lookup returns CDR1 LGHNT and CDR2 FRNRAP. This CDR3 has 15 residues. The J segment lost 4 bases and the V segment lost 7 bases, leaving 6 bases of the junction unmatched. CDR3 in amino acids: CASAQGLAVYNEQFF. The CDR3 bases are TGTGCTAGTGCCCAGGGACTAGCGGTTTACAATGAGCAGTTCTTC. The entire variable domain, with the rest obtained from reference TRBV12-5 and TRBJ2-1, is as follows: DARVTQTPRHKVTEMGQEVTMRCQPILGHNTVFWYRQTMMQGLELLAYFRNRAPLDDSGMPKDRFSAEMPDATLATLKIQPSEPRDSAVYFCASAQGLAVYNEQFFGPGTRLTVL.

This clone was observed a handful of times. The chain carries TRBV5-8 and TRBJ1-2, with 7 positions matching TRBD1. Per the germline V gene, CDR1 is SGHTS and CDR2 is YDEGEE. The V and J ends lost 2 bases and 4 bases, in that order; junction bases with no gene match: 5. This CDR3 spans 14 amino acids. The CDR3 region has the DNA TGTGCCAGCAGCTTCCTAGGGGGCGGCTATGGCTACACCTTC. This translates into CASSFLGGGYGYTF.

J is TRBJ2-1 and V is TRBV28; 8 bases line up with TRBD2. The CDR3 consists of 15 residues. CDR1 is MDHEN, CDR2 SYDVKM, per germline. The ends lost 5 bases at V and 6 bases at J; junction bases unmatched: 9. CDR3 nucleotide sequence: TGTGCCAGCAGTCTAGCGGGCCTTCCCTTCAATGAGCAGTTCTTC. Encoded protein: CASSLAGLPFNEQFF.

This clone has a handful of counts. CDR3 nucleotides: TGTGCCAGCAGTTCCGGACTAGCGGGAGGTATATACAATGAGCAGTTCTTC. It specifies CASSSGLAGGIYNEQFF. The chain has TRBV5-4 and TRBJ2-1; 14 bases map to TRBD2. The CDR3 is 17 amino acids. From germline, CDR1 is SGHNT and CDR2 YYREEE (reference sequence). The V and J ends lost 5 bases and 4 bases, in that order; junction bases with no gene match: 8.

The rearrangement joins TRBV6-1 to TRBJ1-2, with TRBD1 identical over 7 bases. V lost 4 bases to trimming and J lost 4 bases; unmatched junction nucleotides: 3. This CDR3 is built from 13 residues. Germline values: CDR1 MNHNS, CDR2 SASEGT. In DNA form, the CDR3 reads TGTGCCAGCAGTGGACAGGGTAGCTATGGCTACACCTTC. Translating it yields CASSGQGSYGYTF.

This chain joins TRBV30 and TRBJ2-1; tentative D call: TRBD2 (7 bases). CDR1 is GTSNPN, CDR2 SVGIG, per germline (reference sequence). The CDR3 is 18 amino acids. Trimming removed 0 bases at V and 9 bases at J, with 27 bases between. The CDR3 region has the DNA TGTGCCTGGAGTGTACTCGGTCCAGGTTCCCTGGGAGGGGGTGAGCAGTTCTTC. Its translation is CAWSVLGPGSLGGGEQFF.

The chain combines TRBV5-1 with TRBJ2-1, with 10 bases lining up with TRBD2. CDR3 length equals 16 residues. Germline V gene sequence: CDR1 SGHRS, CDR2 YFSETQ. The V segment lost 2 bases and the J segment 8 bases; nucleotides outside the gene matches: 10. CDR3 in amino acids: CASSFEALAGVYEQFF. The CDR3 nucleotides read TGCGCCAGCAGCTTTGAGGCTCTAGCGGGAGTTTATGAGCAGTTCTTC.

This clone has just a few counts. The chain employs TRBV11-2 and TRBJ2-7, with 7 bases that match TRBD2. This CDR3 comprises 16 residues. Germline values: CDR1 SGHAT, CDR2 FQNNGV. The trim removed 1 base at V and 6 bases at J, leaving 12 bases unmatched. CDR3 sequence: CASSLATLLGGVEQYF. CDR3 sequence (DNA): TGTGCCAGCAGCTTAGCCACCTTGTTGGGGGGGGTCGAGCAGTACTTC. Variable domain in full (rest from reference TRBV11-2 and TRBJ2-7): EAGVAQSPRYKIIEKRQSVAFWCNPISGHATLYWYQQILGQGPKLLIQFQNNGVVDDSQLPKDRFSAERLKGVDSTLKIQPAKLEDSAVYLCASSLATLLGGVEQYFGPGTRLTVT.

The chain carries TRBV2 and TRBJ2-3; 16 bases agree with TRBD2. The J segment lost 9 bases and the V segment lost 3 bases, leaving 3 bases of the junction unmatched. This CDR3 spans 15 amino acids. CDR1 is SNHLY and CDR2 is FYNNEI in the germline V gene. The CDR3 nucleotides read TGTGCCAGCAGTGATGGGACTAGCGGGGGGGCCACGCAGTATTTT. It codes for CASSDGTSGGATQYF.

The table lists this clone with a few counts. The chain links TRBV5-1 to TRBJ2-1; TRBD2 agrees at 8 bases. V lost 3 bases and J lost 0; bases outside the gene matches: 2. The CDR3 is 15 residues long. CDR1 and CDR2 (germline): SGHRS, YFSETQ. The CDR3 DNA sequence: TGCGCCAGCAGCTCCGGGACTAGCTCCTACAATGAGCAGTTCTTC. Protein product: CASSSGTSSYNEQFF.

The chain joins TRBV5-1 to TRBJ2-2; D unresolved. The V gene lost 4 bases and the J gene lost 4 bases, with 8 bases spanning the gap. The length of the CDR3 is 13 residues. Per germline, CDR1 SGHRS and CDR2 YFSETQ. CDR3 bases: TGCGCCAGCAGCCCCTATGGCACCGGGGAGCTGTTTTTT. This sequence encodes CASSPYGTGELFF. The full variable domain, rest sourced from reference TRBV5-1 and TRBJ2-2, is KAGVTQTPRYLIKTRGQQVTLSCSPISGHRSVSWYQQTPGQGLQFLFEYFSETQRNKGNFPGRFSGRQFSNSRSEMNVSTLELGDSALYLCASSPYGTGELFFGEGSRLTVL.

As regards this clone: One end of the junction does not line up with germline, which may come from a read error. The rearrangement uses TRBV4-1 and TRBJ1-3; D is perhaps TRBD1 (5 bases). The CDR3 extends over 16 amino acids. In germline, CDR1 is MGHRA, CDR2 YSYEKL. The CDR3: CASSQERATVTNIIYF. The CDR3 nucleotides are TGCGCCAGCAGCCAAGAACGAGCGACAGTGACGAACATCATATATTTT.

V gene TRBV7-2 combines with J gene TRBJ1-6, with D possibly TRBD1 on 6 matching bases. Germline V gives CDR1 SGHTA, CDR2 FQGNSA. The CDR3 runs to 16 residues. The V end lost 5 bases, the J end lost 6 bases, and 17 bases lay between the germline ends. CDR3 sequence: CASSLGRGAGNSPLHF. The CDR3 DNA sequence: TGTGCCAGCAGCCTCGGTCGGGGGGCCGGTAATTCACCCCTCCACTTT.

The chain couples TRBV6-5 to TRBJ1-5; D not resolved. The ends were cut back, 0 bases at V and 1 base at J, with 7 bases in the middle. Germline V gene sequence: CDR1 MNHEY, CDR2 SVGAGI. The CDR3 length is 15 residues. The CDR3 spells CASSYSARSNQPQHF. DNA of the CDR3: TGTGCCAGCAGTTACTCGGCCAGGAGCAATCAGCCCCAGCATTTT.